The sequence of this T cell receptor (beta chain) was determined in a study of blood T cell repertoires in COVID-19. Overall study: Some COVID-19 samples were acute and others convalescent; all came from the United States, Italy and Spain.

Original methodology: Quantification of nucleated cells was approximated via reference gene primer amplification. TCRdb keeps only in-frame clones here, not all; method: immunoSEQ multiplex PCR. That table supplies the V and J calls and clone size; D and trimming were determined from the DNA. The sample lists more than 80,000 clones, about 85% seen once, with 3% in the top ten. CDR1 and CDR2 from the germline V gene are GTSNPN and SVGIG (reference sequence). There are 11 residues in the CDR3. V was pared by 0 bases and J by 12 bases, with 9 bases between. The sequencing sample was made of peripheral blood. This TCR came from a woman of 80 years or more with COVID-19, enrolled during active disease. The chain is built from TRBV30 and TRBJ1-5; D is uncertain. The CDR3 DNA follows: TGTGCCTGGAGTGTAGGCGGAGTCCAGCATTTT. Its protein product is CAWSVGGVQHF.